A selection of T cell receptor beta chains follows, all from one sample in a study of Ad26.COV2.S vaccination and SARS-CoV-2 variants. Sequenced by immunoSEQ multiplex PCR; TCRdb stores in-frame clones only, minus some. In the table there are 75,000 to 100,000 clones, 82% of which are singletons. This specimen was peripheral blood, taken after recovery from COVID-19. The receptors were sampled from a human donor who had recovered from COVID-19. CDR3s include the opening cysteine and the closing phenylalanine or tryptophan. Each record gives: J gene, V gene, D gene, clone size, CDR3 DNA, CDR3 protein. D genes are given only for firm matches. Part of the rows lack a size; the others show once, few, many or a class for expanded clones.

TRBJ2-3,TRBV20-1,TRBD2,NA,TGCAGTGCTAGTCAGACTAGCGGGGGGACTTCTAGCACAGATACGCAGTATTTT,CSASQTSGGTSSTDTQYF
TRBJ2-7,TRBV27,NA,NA,TGTGCCAGCAGTTTATCGAAGGGGGGCTACGAGCAGTACTTC,CASSLSKGGYEQYF
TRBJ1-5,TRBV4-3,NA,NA,TGCGCCAGCAGCCAAGATACGGCGGTATTGGGAAATCAGCCCCAGCATTTT,CASSQDTAVLGNQPQHF
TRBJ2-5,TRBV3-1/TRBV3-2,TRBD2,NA,TGTGCCAGCAGGGACCCGGGAGGGAGAGAGAAAGAGACCCAGTACTTC,CASRDPGGREKETQYF
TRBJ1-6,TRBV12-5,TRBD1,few,TGTGCTAGTGGTTTGTGGAGTGTGTGGGACAGCTCCTATAATTCACCCCTCCACTTT,CASGLWSVWDSSYNSPLHF
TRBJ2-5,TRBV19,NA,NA,TGTGCCAGTAGTATCCGGGGCCCAGGAGAGACCCAGTACTTC,CASSIRGPGETQYF
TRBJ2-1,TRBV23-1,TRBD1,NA,TGCGCCAGCAGGACGTGGACAGGGGGAAATGAGCAGTTCTTC,CASRTWTGGNEQFF
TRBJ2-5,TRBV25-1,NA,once,TGTGCCAGCAGTGAAGGTTTGAGGGCCATGTACCAAGAGACCCAGTACTTC,CASSEGLRAMYQETQYF
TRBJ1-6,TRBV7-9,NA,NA,TGTGCCAGCAGCCCGGGGAATTCTGCGTATTCACCCCTCCACTTT,CASSPGNSAYSPLHF
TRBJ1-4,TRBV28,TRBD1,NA,TGTGTCTCCGGACAGGGTAATGAAAAACTGTTTTTT,CVSGQGNEKLFF
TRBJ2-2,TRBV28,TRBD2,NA,TGTGCCAGCAGTTTACTCGGACTAGCGGGAGCCGGGGAGCTGTTTTTT,CASSLLGLAGAGELFF
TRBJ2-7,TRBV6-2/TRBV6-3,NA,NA,TGTGCCAGCAGTTACGGGGGGAACTACGAGCAGTACTTC,CASSYGGNYEQYF
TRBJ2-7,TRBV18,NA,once,TGTGCCAGCTCACCCTCGATCTACGAGCAGTACTTC,CASSPSIYEQYF
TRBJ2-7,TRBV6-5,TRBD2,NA,TGTGCCAGCACCGGGACTAGCGGGAGATACGAGCAGTACTTC,CASTGTSGRYEQYF
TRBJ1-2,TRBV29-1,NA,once,TGCAGCGTTGAAGATCGAGAGATATGGCTCTATGGCTACACCTTC,CSVEDREIWLYGYTF
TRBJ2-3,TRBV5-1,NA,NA,TGCGCCAGCAGCCTATCGGCTAGCACAGATACGCAGTATTTT,CASSLSASTDTQYF
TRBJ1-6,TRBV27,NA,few,TGTGCCAGCAGTCTGGTGAATAATTCACCCCTCCACTTT,CASSLVNNSPLHF
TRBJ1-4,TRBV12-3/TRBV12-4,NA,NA,TGTGCCAGCAGTTTAGCGGGGACGGAGAAACTGTTTTTT,CASSLAGTEKLFF
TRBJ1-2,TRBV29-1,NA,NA,TGCAGCGTGAACAGAGGAAACTATGGCTACACCTTC,CSVNRGNYGYTF